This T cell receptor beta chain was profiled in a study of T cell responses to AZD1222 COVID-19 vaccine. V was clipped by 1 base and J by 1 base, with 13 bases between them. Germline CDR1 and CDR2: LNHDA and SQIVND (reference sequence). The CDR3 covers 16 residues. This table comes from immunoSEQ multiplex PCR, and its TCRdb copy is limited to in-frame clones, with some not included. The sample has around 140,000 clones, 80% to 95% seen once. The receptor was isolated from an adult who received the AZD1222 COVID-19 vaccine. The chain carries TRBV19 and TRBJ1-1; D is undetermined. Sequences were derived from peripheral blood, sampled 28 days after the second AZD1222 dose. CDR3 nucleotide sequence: TGTGCCAGTAGTATAGGGCCAGTACTATCGAACACTGAAGCTTTCTTT. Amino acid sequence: CASSIGPVLSNTEAFF. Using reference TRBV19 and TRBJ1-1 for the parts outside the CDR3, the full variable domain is DGGITQSPKYLFRKEGQNVTLSCEQNLNHDAMYWYRQDPGQGLRLIYYSQIVNDFQKGDIAEGYSVSREKKESFPLTVTSAQKNPTAFYLCASSIGPVLSNTEAFFGQGTRLTVV.